Listed here are 23 T cell receptor beta chains from one sample, sequenced in a study of CD8+ T cells in alopecia areata. Reverse transcription of extracted RNA yielded cDNA, which provided the sequencing template. Some clones are missing from TCRdb's copy, which holds only in-frame ones; the method was immunoSEQ multiplex PCR. The table records over 85,000 clones, about 40% of them present only once. Sequenced: CD4+ T cells sorted from blood. The receptors stem from a human donor with alopecia areata.

This chain links TRBV29-1 with TRBJ2-6, with D possibly TRBD2 on 7 matching bases. The CDR3 runs to 16 residues. Trimming removed 6 bases at V and 0 bases at J, with 15 bases between. In germline, CDR1 is SQVTM, CDR2 ANQGSEA. The CDR3 region has the DNA TGCAGCGTGGAGCGGGACACCGACTCTGGGGCCAACGTCCTGACTTTC. Protein product: CSVERDTDSGANVLTF. Based on the CDR3 plus reference TRBV29-1 and TRBJ2-6, the full variable domain is SAVISQKPSRDICQRGTSLTIQCQVDSQVTMMFWYRQQPGQSLTLIATANQGSEATYESGFVIDKFPISRPNLTFSTLTVSNMSPEDSSIYLCSVERDTDSGANVLTFGAGSRLTVL.

This sequence joins TRBV29-1 and TRBJ1-1; D gene unclear. CDR3 length: 12 amino acids. Germline V lookup: CDR1 SQVTM, CDR2 ANQGSEA. V lost 4 bases to trimming and J lost 1 base, with 7 bases between them. CDR3 DNA sequence: TGCAGCGTTGGCTCCAGGAACACTGAAGCTTTCTTT. Amino acids: CSVGSRNTEAFF.

This clone was counted a few times. V usage is TRBV29-1 and J usage is TRBJ2-7; D not resolved. This CDR3 contains 13 residues. Between the trimmed V and J ends, which lost 4 bases and 0 bases, there was a span of 10 bases. Germline V lookup: CDR1 SQVTM, CDR2 ANQGSEA. CDR3 sequence reads: CSVAQLNSYEQYF. Here the CDR3 DNA reads TGCAGCGTTGCTCAGTTAAACTCCTACGAGCAGTACTTC.

The genes are TRBV30 and TRBJ2-7, with 7 bases fitting TRBD1. Germline assignment: CDR1 GTSNPN and CDR2 SVGIG (reference sequence). The CDR3 totals 12 residues. The CDR3: CAYQGVEDEQYF. The CDR3 DNA follows: TGTGCTTACCAGGGGGTTGAGGACGAGCAGTACTTC.

The chain links TRBV4-1 to TRBJ2-1; D not certain. The V and J ends lost 4 bases and 7 bases respectively, with 11 bases between them. This CDR3 region has 13 residues. Germline V gives CDR1 MGHRA, CDR2 YSYEKL. CDR3 bases: TGCGCCAGCAGCCTACTGGTGGGGAATGAGCAGTTCTTC. Translating it yields CASSLLVGNEQFF.

The DNA of the CDR3 is TGTGCCTCGGCGGGACAGGGAGACATAGGAAAACTGTTTTTT. It translates to CASAGQGDIGKLFF. The V and J genes are TRBV30 and TRBJ1-4; 9 bases agree with TRBD1. Germline V gives CDR1 GTSNPN, CDR2 SVGIG (reference sequence). V lost 7 bases, J lost 10 bases, and 13 bases stayed unmatched. There are 14 residues in the CDR3.

The V call is TRBV7-2, the J call TRBJ2-4; TRBD1 matches 9 bases. The CDR3 length is 15 residues. Germline lookup yields CDR1 SGHTA and CDR2 FQGNSA. V trimming: 5 bases; J trimming: 5 bases; junction bases outside the gene matches: 7. The CDR3 region has the DNA TGTGCCAGCAGCATTGCCGGGACAGGGCAAAACATTCAGTACTTC. Protein sequence: CASSIAGTGQNIQYF.

The V gene is TRBV30, the J gene TRBJ1-4; D possibly corresponds to TRBD1 (5 bases). Germline CDR1 and CDR2: GTSNPN and SVGIG (reference sequence). The V and J ends lost 4 bases and 8 bases respectively, with 17 bases between them. The CDR3 has 14 amino acids. The CDR3 DNA is TGTGCCTGGATGTCTGGGGGAGAGCGGGAAAAACTGTTTTTT. As protein: CAWMSGGEREKLFF.

The V call is TRBV5-1, the J call TRBJ2-5; D is perhaps TRBD2 (5 bases). The CDR3 is 12 amino acids. Trimming took 9 bases from V and 4 from J, leaving 13 bases between them. Germline CDR1 and CDR2: SGHRS and YFSETQ. CDR3 amino acids: CATGPEGETQYF. The CDR3, as DNA: TGCGCCACCGGACCCGAGGGAGAGACCCAGTACTTC.

The chain employs TRBV5-6 and TRBJ2-3; TRBD2 might be the D (5 bases). The CDR3 consists of 14 residues. The V end lost 2 bases, the J end lost 0 bases, and 7 bases lay between the germline ends. Germline CDR1 SGHDT, CDR2 YYEEEE. This CDR3 reads CASSFRESTDTQYF. In DNA, the CDR3 is TGTGCCAGCAGCTTCCGGGAAAGCACAGATACGCAGTATTTT.

The chain recombines TRBV28 with TRBJ2-6, with D possibly matching TRBD1 (6 bases). V shed 2 bases and J shed 2 bases, with 7 bases lying between them. CDR3 length equals 15 residues. Germline V CDR1 and CDR2: MDHEN, SYDVKM. CDR3 bases: TGTGCCAGCAGTTTAACAGGGACTGGGGCCAACGTCCTGACTTTC. Residues: CASSLTGTGANVLTF.

The chain couples TRBV2 to TRBJ2-1, with D possibly TRBD1 on 5 matching bases. The germline gives CDR1 SNHLY, CDR2 FYNNEI. V was shortened by 3 bases and J by 5 bases, with 11 bases between the two germline ends. This CDR3 comprises 14 residues. CDR3 DNA: TGTGCCAGCAGTGAGGGGCGATCCCACAATGAGCAGTTCTTC. This sequence encodes CASSEGRSHNEQFF.

In its sample, this clone was seen a few times. The chain combines TRBV30 with TRBJ1-2; D ambiguous. The germline gives CDR1 GTSNPN, CDR2 SVGIG (reference sequence). The CDR3 loop spans 12 amino acids. The ends were cut back, 1 base at V and 2 bases at J, with 5 bases in the middle. The CDR3 here is CAWSAGNYGYTF. The CDR3 nucleotides are TGTGCCTGGAGTGCCGGGAACTATGGCTACACCTTC. The full variable domain, rest sourced from reference TRBV30 and TRBJ1-2, is SQTIHQWPATLVQPVGSPLSLECTVEGTSNPNLYWYRQAAGRGLQLLFYSVGIGQISSEVPQNLSASRPQDRQFILSSKKLLLSDSGFYLCAWSAGNYGYTFGSGTRLTVV.

Points on this clone: A junction boundary mismatches the germline segment, possibly from a read error. The chain is built from TRBV29-1 and TRBJ2-5; TRBD2 is a possible D gene (7 bases). There are 15 residues in the CDR3. Per the germline V gene, CDR1 is SQVTM and CDR2 is ANQGSEA. CDR3: CSVAFRGAGQGTQYF. Here the CDR3 DNA reads TGCAGCGTCGCTTTTCGGGGGGCTGGGCAAGGGACCCAGTACTTC.

To note about this clone: Additional DNA sequences in this sample encode the identical CDR3. The chain links TRBV7-9 to TRBJ2-5; 9 bases align to TRBD2. The germline CDR1 and CDR2 sequences are SEHNR and FQNEAQ (reference sequence). The CDR3 sequence is 14 residues long. Trimming took 5 bases from V and 4 from J; bases not matched to a gene: 5. CDR3 in amino acids: CASSPGLAGETQYF. CDR3 sequence (DNA): TGTGCCAGCAGCCCGGGACTAGCTGGAGAGACCCAGTACTTC. Using reference TRBV7-9 and TRBJ2-5 for the parts outside the CDR3, the full variable domain is DTGVSQNPRHKITKRGQNVTFRCDPISEHNRLYWYRQTLGQGPEFLTYFQNEAQLEKSRLLSDRFSAERPKGSFSTLEIQRTEQGDSAMYLCASSPGLAGETQYFGPGTRLLVL.

A few counts support this clone. V and J are TRBV29-1 and TRBJ1-1; D possibly corresponds to TRBD1 (5 bases). V shed 6 bases and J shed 11 bases, with 22 bases lying between them. The CDR3 has 13 residues. Germline V lookup: CDR1 SQVTM, CDR2 ANQGSEA. The CDR3 nucleotides are TGCAGCGTCAGAGCCGGGGGGGTGAAATTGGCTTTCTTT. Protein sequence: CSVRAGGVKLAFF. The whole variable domain, filled in from reference TRBV29-1 and TRBJ1-1, reads SAVISQKPSRDICQRGTSLTIQCQVDSQVTMMFWYRQQPGQSLTLIATANQGSEATYESGFVIDKFPISRPNLTFSTLTVSNMSPEDSSIYLCSVRAGGVKLAFFGQGTRLTVV.

Only a few counts were recorded for this clone. The V gene is TRBV29-1, the J gene TRBJ2-7, with a possible D match to TRBD2 (5 bases). This CDR3 is 11 amino acids long. Germline V lookup: CDR1 SQVTM, CDR2 ANQGSEA. The ends were cut back, 5 bases at V and 5 bases at J, with 10 bases in the middle. The chain's CDR3 is CSVQRNNEQYF. CDR3 nucleotides: TGCAGCGTTCAGCGGAACAACGAGCAGTACTTC.

The V call is TRBV30, the J call TRBJ2-6, with D unresolved. Germline V gives CDR1 GTSNPN, CDR2 SVGIG (reference sequence). The V and J ends lost 3 bases and 0 bases respectively, with 6 bases between them. The CDR3 sequence is 14 residues long. The CDR3 DNA is TGTGCCTGGAGGACCGCCTCTGGGGCCAACGTCCTGACTTTC. This gives the protein CAWRTASGANVLTF.

The chain combines TRBV29-1 with TRBJ2-1; 7 positions match TRBD1. The ends lost 3 bases at V and 12 bases at J; junction bases unmatched: 17. This CDR3 is built from 15 residues. CDR1 and CDR2 from the germline V gene are SQVTM and ANQGSEA. For the CDR3, the DNA is TGCAGCGTTGAGGGTAGACAGGGTGCCCTTGTTGGGCAGTTCTTC. Translation gives CSVEGRQGALVGQFF.

This chain joins TRBV7-2 and TRBJ2-7; the match to TRBD1 covers 9 bases. With V trimmed by 1 base and J by 4 bases, 2 bases remained unmatched. Germline V gene lookup returns CDR1 SGHTA and CDR2 FQGNSA. The CDR3 length is 14 residues. The CDR3 is CASSLVGQGYEQYF. CDR3 sequence (DNA): TGTGCCAGCAGCTTAGTCGGACAGGGGTACGAGCAGTACTTC.

The sample holds a few counts of this clone. The chain has TRBV30 and TRBJ2-5, with D unresolved. CDR1 and CDR2 from the germline V gene are GTSNPN and SVGIG (reference sequence). The CDR3 length is 14 residues. V was shortened by 0 bases and J by 4 bases, with 12 bases between the two germline ends. This CDR3 reads CAWSVNRLGETQYF. In DNA form, the CDR3 reads TGTGCCTGGAGTGTAAACAGATTGGGAGAGACCCAGTACTTC.

J is TRBJ2-7 and V is TRBV28; no firm D call. This CDR3 has 14 residues. CDR1 is MDHEN and CDR2 is SYDVKM in the germline V gene. V was pared by 3 bases and J by 6 bases, with 15 bases between. CDR3 sequence (DNA): TGTGCCAGCAGTTTTCATACCCCCCGCGGCGAGCAGTACTTC. It codes for CASSFHTPRGEQYF.

This rearrangement joins TRBV30 to TRBJ1-1; D is ambiguous. CDR3 length equals 13 residues. V lost 1 base, J lost 4 bases, and 10 bases lay in between. Germline CDR1 reads GTSNPN; CDR2 reads SVGIG (reference sequence). DNA of the CDR3: TGTGCCTGGAGTGAGCAGGCGGGCACTGAAGCTTTCTTT. This gives the protein CAWSEQAGTEAFF. The full variable domain, its missing parts supplied by reference TRBV30 and TRBJ1-1, is SQTIHQWPATLVQPVGSPLSLECTVEGTSNPNLYWYRQAAGRGLQLLFYSVGIGQISSEVPQNLSASRPQDRQFILSSKKLLLSDSGFYLCAWSEQAGTEAFFGQGTRLTVV.